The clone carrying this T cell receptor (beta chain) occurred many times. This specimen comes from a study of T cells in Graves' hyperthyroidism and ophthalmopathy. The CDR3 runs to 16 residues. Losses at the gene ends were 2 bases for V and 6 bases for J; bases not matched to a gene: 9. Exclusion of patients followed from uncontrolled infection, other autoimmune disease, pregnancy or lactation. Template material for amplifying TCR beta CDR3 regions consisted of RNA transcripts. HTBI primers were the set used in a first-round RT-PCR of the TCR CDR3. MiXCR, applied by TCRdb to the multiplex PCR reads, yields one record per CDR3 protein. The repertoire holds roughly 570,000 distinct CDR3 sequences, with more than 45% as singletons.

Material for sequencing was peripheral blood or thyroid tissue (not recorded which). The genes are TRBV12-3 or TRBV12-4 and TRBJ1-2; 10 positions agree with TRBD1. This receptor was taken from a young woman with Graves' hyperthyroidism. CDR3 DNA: TGTGCCAGCAGTTTAAACCGTGGGACAGGGGAAGATGGCTACACCTTC. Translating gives CASSLNRGTGEDGYTF.